Listed here are 5 T cell receptor beta chains from one sample, sequenced in a study of cytomegalovirus exposure and HLA in healthy donors. PCR involved 60 Vbeta and 13 Jbeta primers. The method was immunoSEQ multiplex PCR; TCRdb's version includes in-frame clones alone and lacks a portion of them. The sample yields approximately 140,000 clones, 75% to 85% seen once. What was sequenced was PBMCs. The receptors derive from a girl aged 2 to 10 in good health and CMV-seronegative.

V usage is TRBV15 and J usage is TRBJ2-1; TRBD1 might be the D (6 bases). Trimming shortened V by 2 bases and J by 12 bases, and 23 bases separated the two germline ends. CDR3 length: 16 residues. CDR1 and CDR2 from the germline V gene are LNHNV and YYDKDF (reference sequence). The chain's CDR3 is CATSRNLQGFIGGQFF. DNA for the CDR3: TGTGCCACCAGCAGAAACCTACAGGGATTTATTGGAGGGCAGTTCTTC.

The chain couples TRBV12-5 to TRBJ1-6; the match to TRBD1 covers 11 bases. CDR3 size: 18 residues. Germline values: CDR1 LGHNT, CDR2 FRNRAP. After removal of 0 bases from V and 9 bases from J, the junction contained 10 bases not matched to a gene. CDR3 amino acids: CASGLVRTGGDMISPLHF. CDR3 nucleotide sequence: TGTGCTAGTGGTTTGGTACGGACAGGGGGCGATATGATTTCACCCCTCCACTTT.

The V call is TRBV25-1, the J call TRBJ2-5; 8 bases match TRBD1. The J call may not be correct, given that the DNA end is closer to TRBJ2-7. The CDR3 is made up of 13 amino acids. CDR1 and CDR2 (germline): MGHDK, SYGVNS. CDR3 bases: TGTGCCAGCAGTGGACAGGGGTTACGCGAGCAGTACTTC. It encodes CASSGQGLREQYF.

This clone is a singleton in its sample. The chain combines TRBV7-9 with TRBJ2-3; D uncertain. The CDR3 is 12 amino acids. CDR1 and CDR2 from the germline V gene are SEHNR and FQNEAQ (reference sequence). V lost 5 bases, J lost 6 bases, and 9 bases lay in between. Here the CDR3 DNA reads TGTGCCAGCAGCGGCCTTGTCGATACGCAGTATTTT. Encoded protein: CASSGLVDTQYF.

This clone turned up a few times. V usage is TRBV27 and J usage is TRBJ2-1, with D hard to call. V lost 6 bases and J 6 bases, leaving 12 bases between the germline ends. Per germline, CDR1 MNHEY and CDR2 SMNVEV (reference sequence). This CDR3 has 13 amino acids. The CDR3 DNA follows: TGTGCCAGCAGCGTTATGTTGCGCAATGAGCAGTTCTTC. This sequence encodes CASSVMLRNEQFF.